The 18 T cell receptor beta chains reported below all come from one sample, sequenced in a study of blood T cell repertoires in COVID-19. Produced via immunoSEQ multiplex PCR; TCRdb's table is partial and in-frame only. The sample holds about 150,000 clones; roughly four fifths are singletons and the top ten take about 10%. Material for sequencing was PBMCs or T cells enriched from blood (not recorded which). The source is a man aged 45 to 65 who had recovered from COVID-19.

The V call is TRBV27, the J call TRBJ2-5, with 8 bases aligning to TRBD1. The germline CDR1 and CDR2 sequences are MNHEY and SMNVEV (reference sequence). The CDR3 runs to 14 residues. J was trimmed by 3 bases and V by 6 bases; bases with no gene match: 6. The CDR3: CASRRQGIEETQYF. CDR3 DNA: TGTGCCAGCAGACGACAGGGGATAGAAGAGACCCAGTACTTC.

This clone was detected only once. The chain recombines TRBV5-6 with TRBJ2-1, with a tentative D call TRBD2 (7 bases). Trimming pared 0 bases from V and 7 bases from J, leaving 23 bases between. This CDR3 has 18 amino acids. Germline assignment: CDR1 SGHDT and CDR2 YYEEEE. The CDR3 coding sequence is TGTGCCAGCAGCTTGGTCTTTGGGGGGGCCCGACCCAGTAATGAGCAGTTCTTC. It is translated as CASSLVFGGARPSNEQFF.

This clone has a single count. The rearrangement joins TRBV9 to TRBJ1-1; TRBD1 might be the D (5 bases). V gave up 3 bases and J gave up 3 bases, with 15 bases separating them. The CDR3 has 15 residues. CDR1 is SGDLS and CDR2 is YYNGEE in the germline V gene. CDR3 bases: TGTGCCAGCAGCGCAAAGCAGGGTATGGACACTGAAGCTTTCTTT. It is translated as CASSAKQGMDTEAFF. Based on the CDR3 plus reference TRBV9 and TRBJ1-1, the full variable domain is DSGVTQTPKHLITATGQRVTLRCSPRSGDLSVYWYQQSLDQGLQFLIQYYNGEERAKGNILERFSAQQFPDLHSELNLSSLELGDSALYFCASSAKQGMDTEAFFGQGTRLTVV.

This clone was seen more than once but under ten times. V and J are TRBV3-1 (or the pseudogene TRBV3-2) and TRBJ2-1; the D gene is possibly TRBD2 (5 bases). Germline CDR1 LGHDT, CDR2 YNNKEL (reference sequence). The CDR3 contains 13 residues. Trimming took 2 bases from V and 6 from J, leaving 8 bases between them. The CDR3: CASSQPTTNEQFF. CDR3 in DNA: TGTGCCAGCAGCCAACCGACTACCAATGAGCAGTTCTTC.

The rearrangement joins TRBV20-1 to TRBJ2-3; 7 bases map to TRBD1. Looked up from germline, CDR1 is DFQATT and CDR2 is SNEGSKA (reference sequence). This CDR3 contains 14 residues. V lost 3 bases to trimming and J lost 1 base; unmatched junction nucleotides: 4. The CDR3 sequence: CSASGGQRTDTQYF. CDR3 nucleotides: TGCAGTGCTAGTGGGGGACAGCGCACAGATACGCAGTATTTT.

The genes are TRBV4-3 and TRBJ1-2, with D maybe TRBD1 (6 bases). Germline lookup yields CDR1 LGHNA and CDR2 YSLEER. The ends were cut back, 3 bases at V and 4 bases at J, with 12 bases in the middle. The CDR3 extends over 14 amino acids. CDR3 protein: CASSQAQGSYGYTF. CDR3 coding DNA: TGCGCCAGCAGCCAGGCCCAGGGGAGCTATGGCTACACCTTC.

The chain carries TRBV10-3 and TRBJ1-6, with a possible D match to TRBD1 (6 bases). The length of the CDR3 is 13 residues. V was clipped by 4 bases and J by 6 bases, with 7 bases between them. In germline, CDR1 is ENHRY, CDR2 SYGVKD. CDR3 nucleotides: TGTGCCATCAGTGGACAGGTTAATTCACCCCTCCACTTT. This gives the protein CAISGQVNSPLHF.

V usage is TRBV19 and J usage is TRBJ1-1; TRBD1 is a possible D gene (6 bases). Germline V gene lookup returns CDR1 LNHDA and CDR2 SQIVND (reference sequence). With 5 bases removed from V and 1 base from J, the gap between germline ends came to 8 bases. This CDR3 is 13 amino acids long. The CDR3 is CASSWDKNTEAFF. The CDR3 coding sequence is TGTGCCAGTAGTTGGGACAAGAACACTGAAGCTTTCTTT.

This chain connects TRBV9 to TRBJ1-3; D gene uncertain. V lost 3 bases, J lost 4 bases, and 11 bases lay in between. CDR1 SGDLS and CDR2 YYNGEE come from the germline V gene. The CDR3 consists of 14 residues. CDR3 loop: CASSGETRGNTIYF. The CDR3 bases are TGTGCCAGCAGCGGCGAGACAAGAGGAAACACCATATATTTT.

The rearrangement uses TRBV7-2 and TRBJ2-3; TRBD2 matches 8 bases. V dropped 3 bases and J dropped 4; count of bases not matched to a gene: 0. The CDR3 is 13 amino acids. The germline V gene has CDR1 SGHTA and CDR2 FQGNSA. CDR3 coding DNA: TGTGCCAGCAGCTTCGGGGGGGCAGATACGCAGTATTTT. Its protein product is CASSFGGADTQYF. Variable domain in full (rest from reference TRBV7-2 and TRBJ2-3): GAGVSQSPSNKVTEKGKDVELRCDPISGHTALYWYRQSLGQGLEFLIYFQGNSAPDKSGLPSDRFSAERTGGSVSTLTIQRTQQEDSAVYLCASSFGGADTQYFGPGTRLTVL.

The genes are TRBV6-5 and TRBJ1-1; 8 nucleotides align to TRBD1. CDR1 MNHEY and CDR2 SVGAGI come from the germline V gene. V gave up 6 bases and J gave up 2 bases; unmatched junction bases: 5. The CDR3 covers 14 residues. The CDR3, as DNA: TGTGCCAGCAGCGACAGGGGCGGAAACACTGAAGCTTTCTTT. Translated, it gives CASSDRGGNTEAFF.

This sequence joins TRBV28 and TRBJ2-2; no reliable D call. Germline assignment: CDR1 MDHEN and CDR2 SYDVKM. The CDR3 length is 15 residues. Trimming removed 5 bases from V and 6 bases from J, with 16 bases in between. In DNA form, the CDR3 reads TGTGCCAGCAGTACGACATCTCATGCGCCCGGGGAGCTGTTTTTT. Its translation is CASSTTSHAPGELFF.

The CDR3 region has the DNA TGTGCCACCAACTCCGGGACAGGGAACTATGGCTACACCTTC. Protein sequence: CATNSGTGNYGYTF. V gene TRBV6-1 combines with J gene TRBJ1-2; 9 bases align to TRBD1. CDR1 and CDR2 from the germline V gene are MNHNS and SASEGT. The CDR3 loop spans 14 amino acids. Trimming at V came to 10 bases and at J to 2 bases, leaving 8 bases not matched to a gene.

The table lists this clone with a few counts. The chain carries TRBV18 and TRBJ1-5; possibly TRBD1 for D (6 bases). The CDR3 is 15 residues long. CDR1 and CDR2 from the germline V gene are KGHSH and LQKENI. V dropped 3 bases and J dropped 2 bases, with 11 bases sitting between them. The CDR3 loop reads CASSPTGLGNQPQHF. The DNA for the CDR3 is TGTGCCAGCTCACCTACAGGGTTGGGCAATCAGCCCCAGCATTTT. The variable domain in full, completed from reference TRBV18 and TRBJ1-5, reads NAGVMQNPRHLVRRRGQEARLRCSPMKGHSHVYWYRQLPEEGLKFMVYLQKENIIDESGMPKERFSAEFPKEGPSILRIQQVVRGDSAAYFCASSPTGLGNQPQHFGDGTRLSIL.

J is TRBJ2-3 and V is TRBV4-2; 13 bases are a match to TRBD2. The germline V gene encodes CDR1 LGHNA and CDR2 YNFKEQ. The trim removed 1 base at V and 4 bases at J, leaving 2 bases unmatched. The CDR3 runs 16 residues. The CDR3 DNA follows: TGTGCCAGCAGCCAAGCGACTAGCGGGGGGCCAGATACGCAGTATTTT. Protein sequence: CASSQATSGGPDTQYF.

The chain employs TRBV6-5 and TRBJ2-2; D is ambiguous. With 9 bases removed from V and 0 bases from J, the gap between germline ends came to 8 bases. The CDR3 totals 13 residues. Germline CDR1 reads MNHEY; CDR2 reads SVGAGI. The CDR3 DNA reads TGTGCCAGTACAGCTTCGAACACCGGGGAGCTGTTTTTT. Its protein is CASTASNTGELFF.

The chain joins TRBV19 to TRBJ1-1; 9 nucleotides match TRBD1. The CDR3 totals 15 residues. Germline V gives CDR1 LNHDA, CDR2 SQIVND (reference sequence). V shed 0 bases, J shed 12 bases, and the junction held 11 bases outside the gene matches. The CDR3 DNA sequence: TGTGCCAGTAGTATAGATGAGTCCCGGACAGGGGAAACTTTCTTT. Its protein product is CASSIDESRTGETFF.

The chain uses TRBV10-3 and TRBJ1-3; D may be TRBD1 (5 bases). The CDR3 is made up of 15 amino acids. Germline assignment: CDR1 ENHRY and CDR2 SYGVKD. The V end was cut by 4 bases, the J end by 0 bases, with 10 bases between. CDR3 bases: TGTGCCATCAGTGCCGACAGCTTCTCTGGAAACACCATATATTTT. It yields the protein CAISADSFSGNTIYF.